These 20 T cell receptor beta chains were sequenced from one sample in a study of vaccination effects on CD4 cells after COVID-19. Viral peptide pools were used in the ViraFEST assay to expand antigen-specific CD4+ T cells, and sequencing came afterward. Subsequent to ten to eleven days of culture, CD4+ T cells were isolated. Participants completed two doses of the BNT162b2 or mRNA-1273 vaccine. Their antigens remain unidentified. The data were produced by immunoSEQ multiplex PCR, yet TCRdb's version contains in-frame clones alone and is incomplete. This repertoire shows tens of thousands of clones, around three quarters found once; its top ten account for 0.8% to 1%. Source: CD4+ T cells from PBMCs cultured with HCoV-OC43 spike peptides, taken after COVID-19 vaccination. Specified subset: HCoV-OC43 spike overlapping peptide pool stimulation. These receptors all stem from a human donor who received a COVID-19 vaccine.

DNA of the CDR3: TGTGCCAGCACCCTAACCACAGGGGACCAGCCCCAGCATTTT. It translates to CASTLTTGDQPQHF. The chain joins TRBV6-6 to TRBJ1-5; the match to TRBD1 covers 7 bases. The V and J ends lost 7 bases and 7 bases, in that order; junction bases with no gene match: 10. The CDR3 has 14 residues. Germline assignment: CDR1 MNHNY and CDR2 SVGAGI (reference sequence).

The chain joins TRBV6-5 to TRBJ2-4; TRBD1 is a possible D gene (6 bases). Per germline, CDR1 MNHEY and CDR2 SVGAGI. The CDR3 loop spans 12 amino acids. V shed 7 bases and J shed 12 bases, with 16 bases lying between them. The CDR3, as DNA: TGTGCCAGCACAACACTACAGGGAAATCAGTACTTC. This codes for CASTTLQGNQYF.

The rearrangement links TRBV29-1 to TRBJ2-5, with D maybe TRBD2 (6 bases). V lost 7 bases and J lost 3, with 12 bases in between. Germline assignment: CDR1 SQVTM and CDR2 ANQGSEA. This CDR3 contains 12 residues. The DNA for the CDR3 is TGCAGCGCTGTGGAGGGTGAAGAGACCCAGTACTTC. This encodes CSAVEGEETQYF.

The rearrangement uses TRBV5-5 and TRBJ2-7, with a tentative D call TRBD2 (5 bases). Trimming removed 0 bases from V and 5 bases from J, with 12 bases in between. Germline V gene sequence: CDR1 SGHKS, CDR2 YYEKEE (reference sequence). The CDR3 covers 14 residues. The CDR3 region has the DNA TGTGCCAGCAGCTTGGTACGGGGATCCGACGAGCAGTACGTC. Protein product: CASSLVRGSDEQYV.

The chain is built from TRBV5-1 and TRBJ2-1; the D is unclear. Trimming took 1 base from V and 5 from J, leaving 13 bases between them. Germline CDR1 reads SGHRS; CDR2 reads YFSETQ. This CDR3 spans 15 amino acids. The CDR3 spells CASSLRASSDNEQFF. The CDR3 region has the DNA TGCGCCAGCAGCTTGAGAGCCTCCTCTGACAATGAGCAGTTCTTC.

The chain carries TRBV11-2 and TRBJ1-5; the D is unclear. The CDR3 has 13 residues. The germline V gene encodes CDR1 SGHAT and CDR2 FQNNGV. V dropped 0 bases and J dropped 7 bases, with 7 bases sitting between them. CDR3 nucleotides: TGTGCCAGCAGCTTAGAGCTGTGGCAGCCCCAGCATTTT. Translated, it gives CASSLELWQPQHF.

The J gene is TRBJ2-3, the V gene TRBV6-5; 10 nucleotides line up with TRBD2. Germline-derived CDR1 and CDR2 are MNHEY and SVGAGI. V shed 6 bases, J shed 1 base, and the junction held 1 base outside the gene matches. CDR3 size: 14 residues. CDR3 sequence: CASRTSGGTDTQYF. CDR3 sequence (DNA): TGTGCCAGCAGAACTAGCGGGGGCACAGATACGCAGTATTTT.

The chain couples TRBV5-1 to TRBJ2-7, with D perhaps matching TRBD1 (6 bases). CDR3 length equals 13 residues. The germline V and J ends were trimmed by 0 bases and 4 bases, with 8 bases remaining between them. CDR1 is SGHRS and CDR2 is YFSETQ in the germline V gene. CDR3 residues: CASSLEGDYEQYV. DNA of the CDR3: TGCGCCAGCAGCTTGGAGGGGGATTACGAGCAGTACGTC.

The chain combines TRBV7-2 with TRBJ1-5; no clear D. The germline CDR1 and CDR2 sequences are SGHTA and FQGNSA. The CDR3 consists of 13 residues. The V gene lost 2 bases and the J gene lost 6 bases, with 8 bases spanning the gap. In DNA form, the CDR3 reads TGTGCCAGCAGCTTAATCTTGGGTCAGCCCCAGCATTTT. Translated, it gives CASSLILGQPQHF. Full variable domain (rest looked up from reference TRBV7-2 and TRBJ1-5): GAGVSQSPSNKVTEKGKDVELRCDPISGHTALYWYRQSLGQGLEFLIYFQGNSAPDKSGLPSDRFSAERTGGSVSTLTIQRTQQEDSAVYLCASSLILGQPQHFGDGTRLSIL.

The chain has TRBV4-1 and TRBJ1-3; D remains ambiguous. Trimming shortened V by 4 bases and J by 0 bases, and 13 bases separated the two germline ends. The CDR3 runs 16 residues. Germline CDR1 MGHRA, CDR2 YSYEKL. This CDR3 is CASSPGWGPSGNTIYF. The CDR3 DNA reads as TGCGCCAGCAGCCCGGGGTGGGGTCCCTCTGGAAACACCATATATTTT.

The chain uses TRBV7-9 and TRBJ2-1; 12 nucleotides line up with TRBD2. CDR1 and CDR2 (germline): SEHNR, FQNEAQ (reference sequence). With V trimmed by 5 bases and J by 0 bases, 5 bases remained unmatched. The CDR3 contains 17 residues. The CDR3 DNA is TGTGCCAGCAGCCGGACTAGCGGGGCTCTCTCCTACAATGAGCAGTTCTTC. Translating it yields CASSRTSGALSYNEQFF.

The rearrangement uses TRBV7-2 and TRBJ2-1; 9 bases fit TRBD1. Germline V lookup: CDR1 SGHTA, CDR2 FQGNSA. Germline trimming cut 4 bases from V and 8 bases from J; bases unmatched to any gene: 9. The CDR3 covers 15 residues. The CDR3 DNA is TGTGCCAGCAGCTCGACCGGGACAGGGTATTATGAGCAGTTCTTC. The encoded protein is CASSSTGTGYYEQFF.

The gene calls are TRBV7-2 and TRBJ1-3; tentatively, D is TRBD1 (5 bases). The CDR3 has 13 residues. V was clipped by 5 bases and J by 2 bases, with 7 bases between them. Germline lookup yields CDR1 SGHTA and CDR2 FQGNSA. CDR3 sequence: CASSEQAGNTIYF. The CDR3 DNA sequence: TGTGCCAGCAGCGAACAGGCTGGAAACACCATATATTTT.

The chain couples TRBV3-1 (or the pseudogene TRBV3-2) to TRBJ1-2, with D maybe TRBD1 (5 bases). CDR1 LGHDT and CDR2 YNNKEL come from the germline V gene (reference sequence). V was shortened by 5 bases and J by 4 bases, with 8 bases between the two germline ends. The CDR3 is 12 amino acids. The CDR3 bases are TGTGCCAGCAGCACCCAGGGCTATGGCTACACCTTC. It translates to CASSTQGYGYTF.

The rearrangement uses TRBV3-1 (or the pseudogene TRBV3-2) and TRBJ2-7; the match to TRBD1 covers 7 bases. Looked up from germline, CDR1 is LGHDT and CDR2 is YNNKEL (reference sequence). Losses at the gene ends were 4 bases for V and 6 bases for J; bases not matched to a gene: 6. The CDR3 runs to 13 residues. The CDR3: CASSPYTGAEQYV. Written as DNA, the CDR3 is TGTGCCAGCAGCCCCTATACAGGGGCCGAGCAGTACGTC.

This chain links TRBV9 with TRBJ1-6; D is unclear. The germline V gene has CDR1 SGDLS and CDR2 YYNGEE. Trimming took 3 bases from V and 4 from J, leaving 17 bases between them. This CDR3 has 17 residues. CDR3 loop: CASSALTAPDYNSPLHF. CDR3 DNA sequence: TGTGCCAGCAGCGCGCTTACGGCGCCCGATTATAATTCACCCCTCCACTTT.

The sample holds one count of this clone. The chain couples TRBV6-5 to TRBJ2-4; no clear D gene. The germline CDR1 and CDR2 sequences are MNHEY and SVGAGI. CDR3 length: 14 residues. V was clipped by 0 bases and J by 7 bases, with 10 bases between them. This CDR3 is CASSYSLSDNIQYF. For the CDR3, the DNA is TGTGCCAGCAGTTACTCTTTGTCAGACAACATTCAGTACTTC.

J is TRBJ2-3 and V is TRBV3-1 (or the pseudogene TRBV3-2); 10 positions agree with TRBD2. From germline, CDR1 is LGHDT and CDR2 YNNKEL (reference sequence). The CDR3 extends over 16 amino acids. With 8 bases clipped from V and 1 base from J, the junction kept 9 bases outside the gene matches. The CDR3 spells CASQQLGTSGTDTQYF. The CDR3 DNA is TGTGCCAGCCAACAATTGGGGACTAGCGGCACAGATACGCAGTATTTT.

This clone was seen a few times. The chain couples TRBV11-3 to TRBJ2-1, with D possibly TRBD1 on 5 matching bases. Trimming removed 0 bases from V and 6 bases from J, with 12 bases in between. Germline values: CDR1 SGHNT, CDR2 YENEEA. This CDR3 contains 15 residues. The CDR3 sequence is CASSLDVRQSNEQFF. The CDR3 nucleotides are TGTGCCAGCAGCTTAGATGTTAGACAGTCCAATGAGCAGTTCTTC.

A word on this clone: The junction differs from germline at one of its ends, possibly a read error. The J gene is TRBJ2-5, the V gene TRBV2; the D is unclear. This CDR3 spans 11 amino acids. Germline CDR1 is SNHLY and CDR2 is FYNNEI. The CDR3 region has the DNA TGTGCCAGCAGCGAAGCAGAGACCCAGTACTTC. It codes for CASSEAETQYF.